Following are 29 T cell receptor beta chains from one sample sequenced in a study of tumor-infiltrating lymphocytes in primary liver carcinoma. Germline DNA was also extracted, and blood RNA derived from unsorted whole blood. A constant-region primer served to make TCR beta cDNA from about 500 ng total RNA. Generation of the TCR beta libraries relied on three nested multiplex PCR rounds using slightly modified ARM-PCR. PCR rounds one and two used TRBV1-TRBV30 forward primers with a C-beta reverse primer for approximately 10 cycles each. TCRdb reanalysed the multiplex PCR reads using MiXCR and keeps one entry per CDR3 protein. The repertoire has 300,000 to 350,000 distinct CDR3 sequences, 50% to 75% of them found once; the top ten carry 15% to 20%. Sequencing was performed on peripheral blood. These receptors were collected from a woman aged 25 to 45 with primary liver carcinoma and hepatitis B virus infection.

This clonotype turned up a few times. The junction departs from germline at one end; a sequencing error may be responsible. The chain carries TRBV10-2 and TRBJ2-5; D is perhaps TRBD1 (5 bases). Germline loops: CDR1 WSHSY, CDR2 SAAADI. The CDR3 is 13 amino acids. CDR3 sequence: CASSPPGQEAQYF. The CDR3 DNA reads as TGCGCCAGCAGCCCTCCAGGGCAAGAGGCCCAGTACTTC.

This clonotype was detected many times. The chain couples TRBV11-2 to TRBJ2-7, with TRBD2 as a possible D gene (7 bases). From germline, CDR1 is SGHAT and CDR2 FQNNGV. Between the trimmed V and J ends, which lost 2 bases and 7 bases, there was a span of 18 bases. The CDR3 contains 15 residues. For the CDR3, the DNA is TGTGCCAGCAGCTTACAAGGGGGGGCCCGCGGGGAGCAGTACTTC. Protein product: CASSLQGGARGEQYF.

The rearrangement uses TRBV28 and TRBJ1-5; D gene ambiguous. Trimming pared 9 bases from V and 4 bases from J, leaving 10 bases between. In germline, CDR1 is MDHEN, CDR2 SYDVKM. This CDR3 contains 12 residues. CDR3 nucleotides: TGTGCCAGTCGGATAGGAAATCAGCCCCAGCATTTT. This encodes CASRIGNQPQHF.

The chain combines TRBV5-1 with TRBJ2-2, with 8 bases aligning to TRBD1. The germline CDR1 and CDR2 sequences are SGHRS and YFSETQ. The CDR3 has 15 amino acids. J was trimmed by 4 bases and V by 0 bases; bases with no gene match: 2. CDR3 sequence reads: CASSLETGGTGELFF. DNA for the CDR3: TGCGCCAGCAGCTTGGAAACAGGGGGCACCGGGGAGCTGTTTTTT.

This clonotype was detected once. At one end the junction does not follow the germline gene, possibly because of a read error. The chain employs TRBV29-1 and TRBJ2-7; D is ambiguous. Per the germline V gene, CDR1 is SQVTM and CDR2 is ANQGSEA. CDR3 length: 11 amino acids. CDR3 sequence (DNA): TGCAGCGCCAGGAGCTCCTACAAGCAGTATTTC. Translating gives CSARSSYKQYF.

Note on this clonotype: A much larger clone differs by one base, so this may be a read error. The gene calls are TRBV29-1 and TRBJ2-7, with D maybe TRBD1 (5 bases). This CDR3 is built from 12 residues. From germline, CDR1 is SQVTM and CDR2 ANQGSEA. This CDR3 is CSVEHRPYERYF. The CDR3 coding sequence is TGCAGCGTTGAACACAGGCCCTACGAGCGGTACTTC.

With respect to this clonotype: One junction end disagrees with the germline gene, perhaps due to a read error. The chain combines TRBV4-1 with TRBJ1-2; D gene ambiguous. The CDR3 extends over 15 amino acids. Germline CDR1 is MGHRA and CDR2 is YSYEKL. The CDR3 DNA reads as TGCGCCAGGAGCCAAGAAGCCGGAGGCCCGCCCGGCTACACCTTC. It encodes CARSQEAGGPPGYTF.

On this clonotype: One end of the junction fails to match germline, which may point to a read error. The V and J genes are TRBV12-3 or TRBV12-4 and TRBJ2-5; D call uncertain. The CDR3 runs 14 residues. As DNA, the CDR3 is TGTGCCAGCAGTTTTCCGGGCAGGCAAGAGAGCCAGTACTTC. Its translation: CASSFPGRQESQYF.

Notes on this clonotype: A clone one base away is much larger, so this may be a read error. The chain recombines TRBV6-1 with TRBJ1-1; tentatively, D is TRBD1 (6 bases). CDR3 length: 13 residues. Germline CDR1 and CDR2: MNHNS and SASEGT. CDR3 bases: TGTACCAGCGAGCCGGGACAGAACACTGAAGCTTTCTTT. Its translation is CTSEPGQNTEAFF.

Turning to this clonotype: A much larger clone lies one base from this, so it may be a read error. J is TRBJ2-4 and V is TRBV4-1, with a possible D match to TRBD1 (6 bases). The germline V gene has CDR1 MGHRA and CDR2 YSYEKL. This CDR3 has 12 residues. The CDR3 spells CAVQGDKNIHYF. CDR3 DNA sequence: TGCGCCGTACAGGGAGACAAAAACATTCACTACTTC.

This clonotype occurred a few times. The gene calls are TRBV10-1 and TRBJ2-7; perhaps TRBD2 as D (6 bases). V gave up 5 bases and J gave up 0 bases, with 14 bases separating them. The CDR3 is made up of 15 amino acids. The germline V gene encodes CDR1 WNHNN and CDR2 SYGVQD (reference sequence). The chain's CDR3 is CASSPSGLASYEQYF. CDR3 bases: TGCGCCAGCAGTCCCTCGGGACTGGCCTCCTACGAGCAGTACTTC.

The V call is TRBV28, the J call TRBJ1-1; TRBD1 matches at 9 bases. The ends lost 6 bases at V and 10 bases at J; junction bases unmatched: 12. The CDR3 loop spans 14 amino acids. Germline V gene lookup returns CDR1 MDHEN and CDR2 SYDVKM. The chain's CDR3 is CASSPGTGTLRAFF. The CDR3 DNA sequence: TGTGCCAGCAGCCCCGGGACAGGGACATTGCGAGCTTTCTTT. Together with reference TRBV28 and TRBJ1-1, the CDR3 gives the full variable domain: DVKVTQSSRYLVKRTGEKVFLECVQDMDHENMFWYRQDPGLGLRLIYFSYDVKMKEKGDIPEGYSVSREKKERFSLILESASTNQTSMYLCASSPGTGTLRAFFGQGTRLTVV.

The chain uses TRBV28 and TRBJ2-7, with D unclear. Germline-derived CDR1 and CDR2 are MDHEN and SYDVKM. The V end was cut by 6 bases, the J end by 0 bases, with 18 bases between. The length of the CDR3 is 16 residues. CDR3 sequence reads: CASSLPLDGYSYEQYF. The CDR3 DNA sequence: TGTGCCAGCAGCCTCCCTTTGGACGGATACTCCTACGAGCAGTACTTC.

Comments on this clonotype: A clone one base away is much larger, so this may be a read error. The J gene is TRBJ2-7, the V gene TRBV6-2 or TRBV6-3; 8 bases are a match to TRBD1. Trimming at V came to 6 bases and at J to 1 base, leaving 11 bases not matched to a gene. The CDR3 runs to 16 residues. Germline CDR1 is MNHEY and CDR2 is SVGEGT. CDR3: CASSIPGQGSSYEQYF. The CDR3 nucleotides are TGTGCCAGCAGCATCCCCGGACAGGGCTCATCCTACGAGCAGTACTTC.

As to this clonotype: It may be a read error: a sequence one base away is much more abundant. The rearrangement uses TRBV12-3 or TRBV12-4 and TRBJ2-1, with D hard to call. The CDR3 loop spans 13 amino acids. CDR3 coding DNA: TGTACCAGCAGTTTACAGTTGGGTATTGAGCAGTTCTTC. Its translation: CTSSLQLGIEQFF.

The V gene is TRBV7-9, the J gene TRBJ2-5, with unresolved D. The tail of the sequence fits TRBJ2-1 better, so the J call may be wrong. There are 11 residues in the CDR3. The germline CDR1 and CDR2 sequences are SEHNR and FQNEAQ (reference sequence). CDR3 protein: CASGATNEQFF. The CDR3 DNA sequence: TGTGCCAGCGGTGCCACCAATGAGCAGTTCTTC.

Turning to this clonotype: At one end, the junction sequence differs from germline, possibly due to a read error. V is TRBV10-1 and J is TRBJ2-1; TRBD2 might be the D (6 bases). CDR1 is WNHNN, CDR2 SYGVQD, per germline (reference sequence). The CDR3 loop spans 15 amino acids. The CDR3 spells CASSDPVGGYNGQFF. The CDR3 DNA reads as TGCGCCAGCAGTGACCCTGTGGGGGGTTACAATGGGCAGTTCTTC.

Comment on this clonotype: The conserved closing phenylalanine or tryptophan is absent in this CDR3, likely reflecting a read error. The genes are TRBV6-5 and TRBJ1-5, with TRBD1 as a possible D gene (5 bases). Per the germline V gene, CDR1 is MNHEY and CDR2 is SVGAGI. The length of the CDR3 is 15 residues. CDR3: CAISYRRGQNQPQHL. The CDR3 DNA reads TGTGCCATCAGTTATAGGAGGGGCCAAAATCAGCCCCAGCATCTT.

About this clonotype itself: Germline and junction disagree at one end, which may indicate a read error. CDR3 DNA: TGTGCCAGCAGCCACGACGAAGGAGCCTCCTACGAGCAGTCCTTC. It codes for CASSHDEGASYEQSF. The V call is TRBV11-1, the J call TRBJ2-7; no reliable D call. The length of the CDR3 is 15 residues. CDR1 is SGHAT and CDR2 is FQDESV in the germline V gene (reference sequence).

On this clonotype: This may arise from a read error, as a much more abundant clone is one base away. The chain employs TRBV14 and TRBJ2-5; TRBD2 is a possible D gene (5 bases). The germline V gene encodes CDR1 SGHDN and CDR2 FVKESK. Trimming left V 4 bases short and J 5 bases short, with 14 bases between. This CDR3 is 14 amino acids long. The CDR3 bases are TGTGCCAGCAGCCGAGCGGAAGGGAAGGAGACCCAGTACTTC. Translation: CASSRAEGKETQYF.

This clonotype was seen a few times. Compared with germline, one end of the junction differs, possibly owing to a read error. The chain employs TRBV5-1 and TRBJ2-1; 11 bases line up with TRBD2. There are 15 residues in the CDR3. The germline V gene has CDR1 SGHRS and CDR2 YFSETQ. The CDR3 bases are TGCGCAAGCACCCGACTAGCGGGATCGGGAAATGAGCAGTTCTTC. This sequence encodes CASTRLAGSGNEQFF.

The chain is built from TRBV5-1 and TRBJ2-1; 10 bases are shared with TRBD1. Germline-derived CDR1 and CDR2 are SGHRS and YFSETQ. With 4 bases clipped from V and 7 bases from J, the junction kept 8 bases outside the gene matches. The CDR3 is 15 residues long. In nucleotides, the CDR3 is TGCGCCAGCAGCATGGGGACAGGGGAGTATAATGAGCAGTTCTTC. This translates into CASSMGTGEYNEQFF. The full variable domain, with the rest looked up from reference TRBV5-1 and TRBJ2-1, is KAGVTQTPRYLIKTRGQQVTLSCSPISGHRSVSWYQQTPGQGLQFLFEYFSETQRNKGNFPGRFSGRQFSNSRSEMNVSTLELGDSALYLCASSMGTGEYNEQFFGPGTRLTVL.

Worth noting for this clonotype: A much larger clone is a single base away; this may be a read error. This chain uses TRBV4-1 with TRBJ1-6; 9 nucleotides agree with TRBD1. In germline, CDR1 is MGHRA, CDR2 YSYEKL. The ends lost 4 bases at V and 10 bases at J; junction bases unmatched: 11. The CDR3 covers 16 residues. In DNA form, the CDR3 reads TGCGCCAGCAGCCGAGGGACAGGGACGTTAAGGTCACCCCTCCACTTT. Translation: CASSRGTGTLRSPLHF.

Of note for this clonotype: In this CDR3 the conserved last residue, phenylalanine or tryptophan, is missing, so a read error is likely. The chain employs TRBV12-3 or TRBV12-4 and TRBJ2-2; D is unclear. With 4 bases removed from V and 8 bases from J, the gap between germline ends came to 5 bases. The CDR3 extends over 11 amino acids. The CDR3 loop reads CASSYLGELFL. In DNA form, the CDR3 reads TGTGCCAGCAGTTATTTGGGGGAGCTGTTTCTT.

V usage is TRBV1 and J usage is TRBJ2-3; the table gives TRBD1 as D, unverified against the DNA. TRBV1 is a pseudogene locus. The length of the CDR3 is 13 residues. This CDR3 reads CTSSQGPAGTQYF. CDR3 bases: TGCACCAGCAGCCAAGGTCCCGCAGGGACGCAGTATTTT.

The CDR3 is CATKTQDTDTQYF. In nucleotides, the CDR3 is TGTGCCACCAAGACCCAGGACACAGATACGCAGTATTTT. The chain carries TRBV24-1 and TRBJ2-3; D unclear. There are 13 residues in the CDR3. Looked up from germline, CDR1 is KGHDR and CDR2 is SFDVKD. The V gene lost 8 bases and the J gene lost 2 bases, with 10 bases spanning the gap.

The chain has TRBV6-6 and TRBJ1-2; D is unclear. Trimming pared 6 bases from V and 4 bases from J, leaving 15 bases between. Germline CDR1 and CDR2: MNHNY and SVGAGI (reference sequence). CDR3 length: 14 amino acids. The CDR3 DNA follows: TGTGCCAGCAGCTACGGTGGAAGGGCCTATGGCTACACCTTC. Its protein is CASSYGGRAYGYTF.

The CDR3 nucleotides are TGTGCCAGCAGCCAAGATATCCCGGCCCTCTCTGGGGCCAACGTCCTGACTTTC. Amino acid sequence: CASSQDIPALSGANVLTF. This chain links TRBV4-2 with TRBJ2-6; D gene unclear. The germline V gene encodes CDR1 LGHNA and CDR2 YNFKEQ. The CDR3 is 18 amino acids. Trimming stripped 0 bases from V and 0 bases from J, with 12 bases between.

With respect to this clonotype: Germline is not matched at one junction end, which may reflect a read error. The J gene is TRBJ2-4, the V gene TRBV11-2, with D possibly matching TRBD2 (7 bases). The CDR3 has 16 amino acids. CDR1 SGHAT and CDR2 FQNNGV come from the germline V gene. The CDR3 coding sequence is TGCGCCGGCAGCCCCCGGGGGGCGCCGACCAAAAACATTCAGTATTTC. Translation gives CAGSPRGAPTKNIQYF.